These 22 T cell receptor beta chains originate from one sample sequenced in a study of CD8 T cells in Susac syndrome. RNA amounts of about 0.5 to 1 ug underwent reverse transcription with random hexamers. In TCRdb, the immunoSEQ multiplex PCR reads were re-called with MiXCR into one record per CDR3 protein. Of about 200,000 distinct CDR3 sequences listed, roughly 94% are singletons. The specimen was CD4+ T cells from PBMCs. These receptors were taken from a human donor with multiple sclerosis.

The chain joins TRBV6-5 to TRBJ1-2, with 7 positions matching TRBD1. Germline CDR1 and CDR2: MNHEY and SVGAGI. The CDR3 consists of 16 residues. With 0 bases clipped from V and 4 bases from J, the junction kept 8 bases outside the gene matches. The CDR3: CASSYSSPGQPYGYTF. CDR3 DNA sequence: TGTGCCAGCAGTTACTCGAGCCCGGGACAGCCCTATGGCTACACCTTC.

V is TRBV9 and J is TRBJ2-7, with 11 positions matching TRBD2. The CDR3 is 13 amino acids. Germline trimming cut 4 bases from V and 7 bases from J; bases unmatched to any gene: 4. The germline gives CDR1 SGDLS, CDR2 YYNGEE. CDR3 sequence reads: CASSPGTSGEQYV. The CDR3 DNA sequence: TGTGCCAGCAGCCCAGGGACTAGCGGAGAGCAGTACGTC.

The CDR3 loop reads CATSTSSGDYNEQFF. The CDR3 DNA reads TGTGCCACCAGCACATCCAGCGGGGACTACAATGAGCAGTTCTTC. This chain joins TRBV24-1 and TRBJ2-1; 7 nucleotides match TRBD2. Germline CDR1 and CDR2: KGHDR and SFDVKD. V was clipped by 7 bases and J by 3 bases; unmatched bases: 8. The CDR3 has 15 residues.

V gene TRBV30 combines with J gene TRBJ2-1, with D perhaps being TRBD1 or TRBD2 (6 bases each). CDR1 GTSNPN and CDR2 SVGIG come from the germline V gene (reference sequence). The CDR3 consists of 11 residues. The V gene lost 5 bases and the J gene lost 11 bases, with 13 bases spanning the gap. The CDR3: CAWVGGDKQFF. The DNA for the CDR3 is TGTGCCTGGGTTGGAGGGGACAAGCAGTTCTTC. Variable domain in full (rest from reference TRBV30 and TRBJ2-1): SQTIHQWPATLVQPVGSPLSLECTVEGTSNPNLYWYRQAAGRGLQLLFYSVGIGQISSEVPQNLSASRPQDRQFILSSKKLLLSDSGFYLCAWVGGDKQFFGPGTRLTVL.

The chain uses TRBV30 and TRBJ2-3, with D possibly matching TRBD2 (7 bases). The ends were cut back, 0 bases at V and 6 bases at J, with 13 bases in the middle. The CDR3 sequence is 14 residues long. Germline V CDR1 and CDR2: GTSNPN, SVGIG (reference sequence). The CDR3 loop is CAWSVVGGPDTQYF. CDR3 DNA sequence: TGTGCCTGGAGTGTCGTGGGGGGGCCGGATACGCAGTATTTT.

CDR3 in DNA: TGTGCCAGCAGAAAGAACTCCTACAATGAGCAGTTCTTC. It is translated as CASRKNSYNEQFF. This chain connects TRBV25-1 to TRBJ2-1, with unresolved D. The CDR3 is 13 amino acids. The V and J ends lost 6 bases and 0 bases respectively, with 6 bases between them. Per germline, CDR1 MGHDK and CDR2 SYGVNS. The full variable domain, in which reference TRBV25-1 and TRBJ2-1 provide the parts outside the CDR3, is EADIYQTPRYLVIGTGKKITLECSQTMGHDKMYWYQQDPGMELHLIHYSYGVNSTEKGDLSSESTVSRIRTEHFPLTLESARPSHTSQYLCASRKNSYNEQFFGPGTRLTVL.

This clonotype was picked up one time. The V and J genes are TRBV9 and TRBJ1-6; the D is unclear. V lost 2 bases, J lost 8 bases, and 8 bases lay in between. The CDR3 is made up of 13 amino acids. The germline gives CDR1 SGDLS, CDR2 YYNGEE. The CDR3 DNA is TGTGCCAGCAGCGTCAGTCGTGATTCACCCCTCCACTTT. Its protein product is CASSVSRDSPLHF.

This chain uses TRBV7-3 with TRBJ1-5; possibly TRBD1 for D (6 bases). Per the germline V gene, CDR1 is SGHTA and CDR2 is FQGTGA. Trimming took off 4 bases at V and 4 bases at J, with 14 bases between the two ends. This CDR3 spans 15 amino acids. CDR3 in amino acids: CASSSPGGANQPQHF. The CDR3, as DNA: TGTGCCAGCAGCTCTCCCGGGGGCGCTAATCAGCCCCAGCATTTT.

V is TRBV3-1 and J is TRBJ2-1; perhaps D is TRBD1 or TRBD2 (6 bases each). The germline V gene encodes CDR1 LGHDT and CDR2 YNNKEL (reference sequence). The V end was cut by 4 bases, the J end by 0 bases, with 13 bases between. The CDR3 contains 16 residues. The CDR3 nucleotides are TGTGCCAGCAGCCTACAGAGGGGGGCCTCCTACAATGAGCAGTTCTTC. Translating gives CASSLQRGASYNEQFF.

The V gene is TRBV7-2, the J gene TRBJ1-2; the D is unclear. The CDR3 sequence is 13 residues long. Deletions cut 5 bases from V and 4 bases from J, with 11 bases between. CDR1 and CDR2 from the germline V gene are SGHTA and FQGNSA. The CDR3 DNA reads as TGTGCCAGCAGCCGCGATACCTCCTATGGCTACACCTTC. Translating it yields CASSRDTSYGYTF.

The chain couples TRBV20-1 to TRBJ2-5; 12 bases match TRBD2. CDR3 length: 15 amino acids. Germline CDR1 DFQATT, CDR2 SNEGSKA (reference sequence). The V gene end was trimmed by 3 bases and the J gene end by 3 bases; junction bases not matched to a gene: 5. CDR3 coding DNA: TGCAGTGCTAGCCTCCTAGCGGGGGGGAAAGAGACCCAGTACTTC. Translated: CSASLLAGGKETQYF.

V and J are TRBV20-1 and TRBJ1-2; D is possibly TRBD1 (6 bases). V was clipped by 0 bases and J by 4 bases, with 12 bases between them. Germline lookup yields CDR1 DFQATT and CDR2 SNEGSKA (reference sequence). The CDR3 consists of 14 residues. CDR3 protein: CSARDGGGGYGYTF. CDR3 DNA sequence: TGCAGTGCTAGAGACGGTGGGGGCGGCTATGGCTACACCTTC.

V usage is TRBV3-1 and J usage is TRBJ1-2; D possibly corresponds to TRBD1 (5 bases). The V gene lost 3 bases and the J gene lost 6 bases, with 11 bases spanning the gap. CDR1 is LGHDT and CDR2 is YNNKEL in the germline V gene (reference sequence). The CDR3 is 13 amino acids. Here the CDR3 reads CASSQTAAHGYTF. In DNA form, the CDR3 reads TGTGCCAGCAGCCAGACAGCGGCCCATGGCTACACCTTC.

The chain employs TRBV30 and TRBJ2-5; no definite D call. V was cut by 2 bases and J by 1 base, with 11 bases left in between. CDR1 GTSNPN and CDR2 SVGIG come from the germline V gene (reference sequence). There are 14 residues in the CDR3. This chain's CDR3 is CAWSSRLLQETQYF. The CDR3 nucleotides are TGTGCCTGGAGTTCGCGTCTACTCCAAGAGACCCAGTACTTC.

V and J are TRBV20-1 and TRBJ2-1; 8 nucleotides match TRBD2. Looked up from germline, CDR1 is DFQATT and CDR2 is SNEGSKA (reference sequence). CDR3 size: 15 residues. Trimming removed 5 bases from V and 6 bases from J; junction bases left unmatched: 12. The CDR3 is CSAQSPSGGSNEQFF. As DNA, the CDR3 is TGCAGTGCTCAATCCCCCAGCGGGGGTTCCAATGAGCAGTTCTTC.

This clonotype was seen only once. CDR3 amino acids: CSALRDLNSPLHF. CDR3 coding DNA: TGCAGTGCCCTCAGGGACCTCAATTCACCCCTCCACTTT. The chain is built from TRBV20-1 and TRBJ1-6; TRBD1 might be the D (5 bases). Germline V gene data show CDR1 as DFQATT and CDR2 as SNEGSKA (reference sequence). Trimming cost V 6 bases and J 7 bases, with 13 bases left between them. The CDR3 covers 13 residues.

The rearrangement uses TRBV3-1 and TRBJ1-1; 8 bases are a match to TRBD1. Trimming cost V 2 bases and J 5 bases; bases outside gene matches: 4. CDR3 length equals 14 residues. Germline CDR1 LGHDT, CDR2 YNNKEL (reference sequence). CDR3 amino acids: CASSQPDRETEAFF. The CDR3 nucleotides are TGTGCCAGCAGCCAACCGGACAGGGAGACTGAAGCTTTCTTT.

This chain joins TRBV30 and TRBJ2-5, with 7 bases identical to TRBD1. Germline V gene lookup returns CDR1 GTSNPN and CDR2 SVGIG (reference sequence). V was clipped by 2 bases and J by 1 base; unmatched bases: 4. The CDR3 contains 14 residues. Here the CDR3 reads CAWSLDRTQETQYF. DNA of the CDR3: TGTGCCTGGAGTTTGGACAGGACCCAAGAGACCCAGTACTTC.

The rearrangement uses TRBV30 and TRBJ2-1, with 11 bases that match TRBD2. The V and J ends lost 2 bases and 4 bases, in that order; junction bases with no gene match: 1. The CDR3 has 14 amino acids. Germline-derived CDR1 and CDR2 are GTSNPN and SVGIG (reference sequence). CDR3 loop: CAWSPSGGYNEQFF. DNA of the CDR3: TGTGCCTGGAGTCCTAGCGGGGGGTACAATGAGCAGTTCTTC.

The chain joins TRBV3-1 to TRBJ2-2; 7 nucleotides agree with TRBD1. With V trimmed by 1 base and J by 0 bases, 2 bases remained unmatched. The CDR3 extends over 16 amino acids. CDR1 LGHDT and CDR2 YNNKEL come from the germline V gene (reference sequence). CDR3 loop: CASSQVTGANTGELFF. The CDR3 DNA reads TGTGCCAGCAGCCAAGTCACAGGGGCGAACACCGGGGAGCTGTTTTTT.

The V and J genes are TRBV7-2 and TRBJ2-1; D is undetermined. Germline V gene data show CDR1 as SGHTA and CDR2 as FQGNSA. The CDR3 is 14 residues long. V lost 7 bases to trimming and J lost 3 bases, with 13 bases between them. DNA for the CDR3: TGTGCCAGCACCCCGTGGTCTGGCTACAATGAGCAGTTCTTC. It yields the protein CASTPWSGYNEQFF.

This clonotype appeared a single time. The chain recombines TRBV9 with TRBJ2-1, with 11 positions matching TRBD2. The CDR3 loop spans 15 amino acids. Germline lookup yields CDR1 SGDLS and CDR2 YYNGEE. Germline trimming cut 3 bases from V and 3 bases from J; bases unmatched to any gene: 2. CDR3 DNA: TGTGCCAGCAGCGGTAGCGGGGGGGTCTACAATGAGCAGTTCTTC. It encodes CASSGSGGVYNEQFF.